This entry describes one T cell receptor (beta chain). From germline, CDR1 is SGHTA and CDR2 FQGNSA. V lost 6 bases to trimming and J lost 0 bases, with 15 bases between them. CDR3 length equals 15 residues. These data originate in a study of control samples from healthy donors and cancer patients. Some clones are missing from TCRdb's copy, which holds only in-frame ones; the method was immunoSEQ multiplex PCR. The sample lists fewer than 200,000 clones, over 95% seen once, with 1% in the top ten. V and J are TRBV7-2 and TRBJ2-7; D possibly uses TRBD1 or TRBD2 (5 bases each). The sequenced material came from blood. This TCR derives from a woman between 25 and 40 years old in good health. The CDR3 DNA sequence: TGTGCCAGCAGTCGAACGGTTGGGGGCTCCTACGAGCAGTACTTC. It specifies CASSRTVGGSYEQYF.